This T cell receptor (beta chain) was found in a study of T-cell memory formation after mild COVID-19. The overall study: The study found TCR clusters largely donor specific.

This clonotype was recorded many times. The CDR3 covers 13 residues. CDR1 is ENHRY and CDR2 is SYGVKD in the germline V gene. Trimming shortened V by 1 base and J by 7 bases, and 9 bases separated the two germline ends. TCRdb passed the 5' RACE reads through MiXCR, listing each CDR3 protein once. This sample has 55,000 to 65,000 distinct CDR3 sequences, with roughly 9.5% found just once. The sequence was collected from a man aged 18 to 35 who had mild COVID-19 (a few samples of this study predate the infection). Cell type and time point are not known. V gene TRBV10-3 combines with J gene TRBJ2-3; D unresolved. Sequencing was performed on PBMCs or a T cell subset sorted from them (not recorded which). The CDR3 DNA follows: TGTGCCATCAGTGAGTGGGCACGAAATACGCAGTATTTT. Residues: CAISEWARNTQYF.